Below, 14 T cell receptor beta chains from the same sample are listed, as sequenced in a study of cytomegalovirus exposure and HLA in healthy donors (dated by TCRdb to 2017 to 2019). The library was produced with the immunoSEQ multiplex PCR assay. For the multiplex PCR, a mixture combining 60 forward primers for TCR Vbeta segments and 13 reverse primers for TCR Jbeta segments was used. TCRdb limited this immuneACCESS table to in-frame rearrangements with V and J called. A share of clones is missing; checked studies link under half to unresolved V genes, and the rest is unexplained. This sample has 200,000 to 250,000 clones in its table, and roughly 75% of those were observed once. Of the sample, 1.8% is held by the ten largest clones. Sequencing was done on a sample of PBMCs. The source of these receptors is a woman in her thirties in good health and CMV-seronegative.

Only a few counts were recorded for this clone. V usage is TRBV5-6 and J usage is TRBJ2-5; tentative D call: TRBD2 (5 bases). Trimming took off 3 bases at V and 3 bases at J, with 12 bases between the two ends. Germline CDR1 and CDR2: SGHDT and YYEEEE. CDR3 length: 14 residues. In DNA, the CDR3 is TGTGCCAGCAGCTCGTCCCGGGGAAAAGAGACCCAGTACTTC. This codes for CASSSSRGKETQYF.

The rearrangement uses TRBV7-6 and TRBJ1-2, with D maybe TRBD1 (5 bases). V gave up 2 bases and J gave up 4 bases, with 14 bases separating them. The germline V gene encodes CDR1 SGHVS and CDR2 FNYEAQ. This CDR3 is 15 amino acids long. This CDR3 is CASSLNEEGFYGYTF. The CDR3 DNA is TGTGCCAGCAGCTTAAATGAGGAGGGGTTCTATGGCTACACCTTC.

The chain employs TRBV5-1 and TRBJ2-5; D is perhaps TRBD2 (5 bases). Germline V gene sequence: CDR1 SGHRS, CDR2 YFSETQ. The CDR3 totals 14 residues. With 4 bases removed from V and 3 bases from J, the gap between germline ends came to 13 bases. CDR3 amino acids: CASSEGDGEETQYF. The DNA of the CDR3 is TGCGCCAGCAGCGAGGGTGATGGGGAAGAGACCCAGTACTTC.

This clone appeared a single time. V gene TRBV14 combines with J gene TRBJ2-3; 8 positions match TRBD2. Germline V lookup: CDR1 SGHDN, CDR2 FVKESK. Trimming took 3 bases from V and 4 from J; bases not matched to a gene: 6. The CDR3 is 15 amino acids. DNA of the CDR3: TGTGCCAGCAGCCACCCGGGACTAGTTCCAGATACGCAGTATTTT. This translates into CASSHPGLVPDTQYF. Combining the CDR3 with reference TRBV14 and TRBJ2-3 gives the whole variable domain EAGVTQFPSHSVIEKGQTVTLRCDPISGHDNLYWYRRVMGKEIKFLLHFVKESKQDESGMPNNRFLAERTGGTYSTLKVQPAELEDSGVYFCASSHPGLVPDTQYFGPGTRLTVL.

V gene TRBV5-6 combines with J gene TRBJ2-3, with D unclear. The CDR3 runs to 12 residues. V was trimmed by 2 bases and J by 5 bases, leaving 6 bases between them. Germline values: CDR1 SGHDT, CDR2 YYEEEE. The CDR3 DNA sequence: TGTGCCAGCAGCTTACTGGTAGATACGCAGTATTTT. Translating it yields CASSLLVDTQYF.

The V call is TRBV21-1, the J call TRBJ1-1; no check of the table's D call, TRBD1, against the DNA was made. TRBV21-1 is a recognized pseudogene. The CDR3 sequence is 16 residues long. This chain's CDR3 is CASSIYRGPENTEAFF. Here the CDR3 DNA reads TGTGCCAGCAGCATTTACAGGGGCCCCGAGAACACTGAAGCTTTCTTT.

The V and J genes are TRBV20-1 and TRBJ1-1; D is possibly TRBD1 (6 bases). V lost 6 bases to trimming and J lost 11 bases, with 13 bases between them. Germline V gives CDR1 DFQATT, CDR2 SNEGSKA (reference sequence). This CDR3 contains 10 residues. The chain's CDR3 is CSAHREGAFF. CDR3 sequence (DNA): TGCAGTGCGCACAGGGAGGGGGCTTTCTTT.

V is TRBV4-1 and J is TRBJ2-1, with D tentatively TRBD2 (6 bases). CDR3 length: 16 residues. V gave up 0 bases and J gave up 4 bases, with 13 bases separating them. Germline values: CDR1 MGHRA, CDR2 YSYEKL. The CDR3 region is CASSQEGGPVYNEQFF. CDR3 bases: TGCGCCAGCAGCCAAGAAGGAGGGCCTGTATACAATGAGCAGTTCTTC.

This clone was seen a single time. The junction shows a germline mismatch at one end, possibly a read error. The CDR3 region has the DNA TGTGCCAGCAGCCTAGCAGGGGTGGGGGGAGATACGCAGTATTTT. Its protein is CASSLAGVGGDTQYF. The J gene is TRBJ2-3, the V gene TRBV7-2; D may match TRBD1 or TRBD2 (6 bases each). Germline V gene lookup returns CDR1 SGHTA and CDR2 FQGNSA. The CDR3 covers 15 residues.

In its sample, this clone was seen a few times. The CDR3 bases are TGTGCCAGCAGTCAGTACAGGGGCACTGAAGCTTTCTTT. Translated, it gives CASSQYRGTEAFF. This chain uses TRBV6-6 with TRBJ1-1; 7 bases align to TRBD1. This CDR3 contains 13 residues. Germline lookup yields CDR1 MNHNY and CDR2 SVGAGI (reference sequence). The V and J ends lost 5 bases and 4 bases, in that order; junction bases with no gene match: 4.

V usage is TRBV6-1 and J usage is TRBJ2-1; 9 nucleotides line up with TRBD2. The CDR3 spans 15 residues. CDR1 MNHNS and CDR2 SASEGT come from the germline V gene. V shed 5 bases, J shed 5 bases, and the junction held 7 bases outside the gene matches. CDR3 bases: TGTGCCAGCAGTCCTCCGGGACTAGCTAACAATGAGCAGTTCTTC. It encodes CASSPPGLANNEQFF.

The chain combines TRBV30 with TRBJ1-2, with D possibly being TRBD1 (6 bases). The CDR3 covers 13 residues. Germline values: CDR1 GTSNPN, CDR2 SVGIG (reference sequence). The V and J ends lost 2 bases and 4 bases respectively, with 11 bases between them. As DNA, the CDR3 is TGTGCCTGGAGTTGGGACACCGCCTATGGCTACACCTTC. Residues: CAWSWDTAYGYTF.

The CDR3: CASKWTGIDGYTF. The DNA of the CDR3 is TGTGCCAGCAAGTGGACAGGGATAGATGGCTACACCTTC. The chain is built from TRBV2 and TRBJ1-2, with 8 nucleotides matching TRBD1. CDR1 is SNHLY, CDR2 FYNNEI, per germline. V shed 7 bases and J 6 bases; nucleotides not matched to a gene: 7. The CDR3 is made up of 13 amino acids.

This sequence joins TRBV19 and TRBJ2-1, with a tentative D call TRBD2 (7 bases). The CDR3 runs 15 residues. CDR1 is LNHDA, CDR2 SQIVND, per germline (reference sequence). V was clipped by 5 bases and J by 5 bases, with 16 bases between them. CDR3 sequence (DNA): TGTGCCAGTAGTCGGGGGGCTAGCCCGAACAATGAGCAGTTCTTC. The encoded protein is CASSRGASPNNEQFF.